The clone carrying this TCR beta chain was observed a handful of times. Its target is unknown. This record comes from a study of beta chain features in type 1 diabetes. Whole-study findings and limits: PCR might favor shorter templates, but any such skew would affect patients and controls equally. Shorter TCRB CDR3s, moderately but significantly so, were found in Type 1 diabetes patients in all four CD4+ subsets. These data did not resolve whether HLA type affects TCRB rearrangement.

The entirety of the isolated RNA underwent reverse transcription, so expressed TCRB transcripts were sequenced. The method was immunoSEQ multiplex PCR; TCRdb's version includes in-frame clones alone and lacks a portion of them. The data show roughly 700,000 clones, 13% seen once. This CDR3 comprises 11 residues. The junction had 7 bases not matched to a gene; V was cut back by 7 bases and J by 8 bases. Looked up from germline, CDR1 is GTSNPN and CDR2 is SVGIG (reference sequence). This chain connects TRBV30 to TRBJ1-2; 7 bases map to TRBD1. The sequencing sample was made of naive CD4+ T cells from blood. The sequence derives from a man between 18 and 29 years old with type 1 diabetes. CDR3 sequence reads: CASQQGPGYTF. As DNA, the CDR3 is TGTGCCTCCCAACAGGGGCCCGGCTACACCTTC.